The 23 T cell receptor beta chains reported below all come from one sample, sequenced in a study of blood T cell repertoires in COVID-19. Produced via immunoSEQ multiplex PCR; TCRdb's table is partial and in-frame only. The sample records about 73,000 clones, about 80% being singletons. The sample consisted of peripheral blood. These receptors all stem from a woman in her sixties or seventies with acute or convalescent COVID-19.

The CDR3 loop reads CASSLDWGDYTF. Written as DNA, the CDR3 is TGTGCCAGCAGCTTGGATTGGGGAGACTACACCTTC. This chain connects TRBV5-6 to TRBJ1-2; D gene uncertain. This CDR3 is built from 12 residues. The V end lost 0 bases, the J end lost 10 bases, and 10 bases lay between the germline ends. The germline V gene encodes CDR1 SGHDT and CDR2 YYEEEE.

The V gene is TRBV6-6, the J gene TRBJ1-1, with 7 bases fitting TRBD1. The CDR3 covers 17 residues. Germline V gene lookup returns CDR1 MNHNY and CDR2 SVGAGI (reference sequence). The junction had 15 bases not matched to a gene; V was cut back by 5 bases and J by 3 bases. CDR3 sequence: CASSRRSLTGPHTEAFF. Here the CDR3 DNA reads TGTGCCAGCAGTCGGCGATCCTTGACAGGGCCCCACACTGAAGCTTTCTTT.

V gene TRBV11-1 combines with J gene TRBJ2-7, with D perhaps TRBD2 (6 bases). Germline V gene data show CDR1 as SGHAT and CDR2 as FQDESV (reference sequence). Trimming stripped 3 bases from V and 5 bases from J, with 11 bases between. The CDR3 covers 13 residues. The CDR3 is CASSLAGSDEQYF. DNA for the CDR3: TGTGCCAGCAGCTTGGCCGGGAGCGACGAGCAGTACTTC.

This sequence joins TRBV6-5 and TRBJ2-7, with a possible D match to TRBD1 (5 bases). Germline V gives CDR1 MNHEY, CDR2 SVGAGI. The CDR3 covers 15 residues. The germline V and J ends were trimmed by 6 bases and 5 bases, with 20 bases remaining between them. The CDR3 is CASRAPRVLADEQYF. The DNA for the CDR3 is TGTGCCAGCAGGGCCCCCAGGGTGCTGGCCGACGAGCAGTACTTC.

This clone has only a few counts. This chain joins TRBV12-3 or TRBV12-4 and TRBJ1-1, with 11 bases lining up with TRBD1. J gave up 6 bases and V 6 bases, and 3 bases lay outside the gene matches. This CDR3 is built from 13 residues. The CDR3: CASSRGQGAEAFF. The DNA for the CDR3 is TGTGCCAGCAGCAGGGGACAGGGGGCTGAAGCTTTCTTT.

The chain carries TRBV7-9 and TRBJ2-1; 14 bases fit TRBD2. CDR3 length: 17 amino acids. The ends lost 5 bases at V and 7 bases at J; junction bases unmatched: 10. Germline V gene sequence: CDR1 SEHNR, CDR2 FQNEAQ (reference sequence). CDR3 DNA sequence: TGTGCCAGCAGCCCCCGGACTAGCGGGGGGCCTCGGAATGAGCAGTTCTTC. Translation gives CASSPRTSGGPRNEQFF.

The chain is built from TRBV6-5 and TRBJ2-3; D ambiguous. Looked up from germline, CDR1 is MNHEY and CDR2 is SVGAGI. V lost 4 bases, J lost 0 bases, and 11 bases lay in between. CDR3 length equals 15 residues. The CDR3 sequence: CASSSRPASTDTQYF. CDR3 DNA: TGTGCCAGCAGTTCCAGGCCCGCTAGCACAGATACGCAGTATTTT.

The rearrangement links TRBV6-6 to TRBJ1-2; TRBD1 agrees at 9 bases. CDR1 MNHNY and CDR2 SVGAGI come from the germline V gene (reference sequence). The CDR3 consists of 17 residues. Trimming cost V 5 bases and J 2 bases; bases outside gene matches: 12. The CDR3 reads CASSPGAGQGSNYGYTF. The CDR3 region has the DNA TGTGCCAGCAGTCCCGGTGCGGGACAGGGATCAAACTATGGCTACACCTTC.

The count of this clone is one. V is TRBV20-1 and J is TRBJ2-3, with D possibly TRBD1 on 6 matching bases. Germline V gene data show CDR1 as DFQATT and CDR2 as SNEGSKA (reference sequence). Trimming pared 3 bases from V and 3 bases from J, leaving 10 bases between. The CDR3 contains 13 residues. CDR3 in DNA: TGCAGTGCTAGTGGGGGCAGAACAGATACGCAGTATTTT. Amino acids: CSASGGRTDTQYF.

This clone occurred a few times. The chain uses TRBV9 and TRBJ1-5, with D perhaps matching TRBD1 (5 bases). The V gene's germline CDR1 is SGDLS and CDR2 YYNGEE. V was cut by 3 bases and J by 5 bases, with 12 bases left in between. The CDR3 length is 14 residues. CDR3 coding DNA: TGTGCCAGCAGCGCGGGGTGGGGGGATCAGCCCCAGCATTTT. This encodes CASSAGWGDQPQHF. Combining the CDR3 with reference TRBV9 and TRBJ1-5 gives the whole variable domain DSGVTQTPKHLITATGQRVTLRCSPRSGDLSVYWYQQSLDQGLQFLIQYYNGEERAKGNILERFSAQQFPDLHSELNLSSLELGDSALYFCASSAGWGDQPQHFGDGTRLSIL.

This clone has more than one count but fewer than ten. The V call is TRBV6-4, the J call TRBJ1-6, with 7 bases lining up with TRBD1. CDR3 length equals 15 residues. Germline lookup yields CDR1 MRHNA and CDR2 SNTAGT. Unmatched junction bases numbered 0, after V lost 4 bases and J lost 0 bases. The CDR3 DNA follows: TGTGCCAGCAGTGCAGGGGGCTCCTATAATTCACCCCTCCACTTT. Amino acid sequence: CASSAGGSYNSPLHF.

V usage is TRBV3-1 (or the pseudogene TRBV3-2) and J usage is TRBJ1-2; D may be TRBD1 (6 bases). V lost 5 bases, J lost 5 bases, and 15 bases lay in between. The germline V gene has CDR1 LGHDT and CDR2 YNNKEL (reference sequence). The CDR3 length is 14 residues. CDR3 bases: TGTGCCAGCAGCTCACAAGGGGGTAGTTATGGCTACACCTTC. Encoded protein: CASSSQGGSYGYTF.

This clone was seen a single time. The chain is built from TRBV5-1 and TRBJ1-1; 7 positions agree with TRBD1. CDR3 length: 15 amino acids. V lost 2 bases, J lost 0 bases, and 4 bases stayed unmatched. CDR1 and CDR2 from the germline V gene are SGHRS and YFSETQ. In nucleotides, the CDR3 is TGCGCCAGCAGCTTACAGGGGTCGATGAACACTGAAGCTTTCTTT. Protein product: CASSLQGSMNTEAFF.

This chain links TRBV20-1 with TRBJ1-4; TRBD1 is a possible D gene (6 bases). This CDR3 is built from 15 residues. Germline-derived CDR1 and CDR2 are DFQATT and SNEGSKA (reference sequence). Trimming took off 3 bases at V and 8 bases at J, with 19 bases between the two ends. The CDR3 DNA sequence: TGCAGTGCTAGTCTAGGGGGATGGGGCAGCGAAAAACTGTTTTTT. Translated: CSASLGGWGSEKLFF.

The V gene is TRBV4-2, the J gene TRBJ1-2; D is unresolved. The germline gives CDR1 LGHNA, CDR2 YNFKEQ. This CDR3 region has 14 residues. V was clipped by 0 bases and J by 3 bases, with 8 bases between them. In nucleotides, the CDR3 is TGTGCCAGCAGCCAAGACGGGAAGGACTATGGCTACACCTTC. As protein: CASSQDGKDYGYTF.

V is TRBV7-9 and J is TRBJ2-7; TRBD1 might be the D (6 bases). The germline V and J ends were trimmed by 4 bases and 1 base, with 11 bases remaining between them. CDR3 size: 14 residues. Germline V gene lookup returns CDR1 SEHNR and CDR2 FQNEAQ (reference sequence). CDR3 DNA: TGTGCCAGCAGCTCGGGACAAGCTTCCTACGAGCAGTACTTC. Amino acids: CASSSGQASYEQYF.

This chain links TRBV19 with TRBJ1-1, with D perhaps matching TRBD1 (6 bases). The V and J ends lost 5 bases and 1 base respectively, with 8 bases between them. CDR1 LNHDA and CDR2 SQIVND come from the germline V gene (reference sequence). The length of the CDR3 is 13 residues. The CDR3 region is CASSLDRNTEAFF. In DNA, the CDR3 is TGTGCCAGTAGTCTGGACAGGAACACTGAAGCTTTCTTT.

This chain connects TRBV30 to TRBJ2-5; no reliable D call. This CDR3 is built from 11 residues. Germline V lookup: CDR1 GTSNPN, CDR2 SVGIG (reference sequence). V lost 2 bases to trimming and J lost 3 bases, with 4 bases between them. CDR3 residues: CAWSPKETQYF. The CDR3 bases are TGTGCCTGGAGTCCCAAAGAGACCCAGTACTTC.

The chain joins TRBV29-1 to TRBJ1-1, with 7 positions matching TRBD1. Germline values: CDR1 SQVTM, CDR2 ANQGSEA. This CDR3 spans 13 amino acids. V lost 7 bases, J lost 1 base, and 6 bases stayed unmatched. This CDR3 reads CSGNRGKNTEAFF. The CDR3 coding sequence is TGCAGCGGTAACAGGGGTAAGAACACTGAAGCTTTCTTT.

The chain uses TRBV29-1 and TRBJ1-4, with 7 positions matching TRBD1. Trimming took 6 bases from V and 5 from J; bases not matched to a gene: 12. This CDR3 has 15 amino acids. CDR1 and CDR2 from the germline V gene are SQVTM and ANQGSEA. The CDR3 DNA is TGCAGCGTCCGGACCGGGACAGCTTCAAATGAAAAACTGTTTTTT. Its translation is CSVRTGTASNEKLFF. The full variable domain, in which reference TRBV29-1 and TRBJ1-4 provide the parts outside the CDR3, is SAVISQKPSRDICQRGTSLTIQCQVDSQVTMMFWYRQQPGQSLTLIATANQGSEATYESGFVIDKFPISRPNLTFSTLTVSNMSPEDSSIYLCSVRTGTASNEKLFFGSGTQLSVL.

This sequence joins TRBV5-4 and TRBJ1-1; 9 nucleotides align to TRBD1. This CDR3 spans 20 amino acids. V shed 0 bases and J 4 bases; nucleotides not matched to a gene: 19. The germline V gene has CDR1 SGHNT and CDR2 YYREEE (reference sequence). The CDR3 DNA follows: TGTGCCAGCAGCTTGGGCCCTTCCCGTTTAACAGGGGGCACGAGCACTGAAGCTTTCTTT. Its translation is CASSLGPSRLTGGTSTEAFF.

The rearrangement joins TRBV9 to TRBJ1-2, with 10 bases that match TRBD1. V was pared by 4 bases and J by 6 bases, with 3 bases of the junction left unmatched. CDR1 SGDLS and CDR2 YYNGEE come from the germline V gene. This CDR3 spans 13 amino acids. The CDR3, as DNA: TGTGCCAGCAGCCCCGGACAGGGGGATGGCTACACCTTC. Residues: CASSPGQGDGYTF.

CDR3 loop: CASSSQGPDSPLHF. Here the CDR3 DNA reads TGCGCCAGCAGCTCCCAGGGGCCGGATTCACCCCTCCACTTT. The chain carries TRBV5-1 and TRBJ1-6; TRBD1 is a possible D gene (6 bases). V lost 3 bases and J 8 bases, leaving 12 bases between the germline ends. The CDR3 loop spans 14 amino acids. Germline V gene data show CDR1 as SGHRS and CDR2 as YFSETQ.